A selection of T cell receptor beta chains follows, all from one sample in a study of blood T cell repertoires in COVID-19. TCRdb's copy holds only in-frame clones and misses some; the assay was immunoSEQ multiplex PCR. The sample consists of roughly 100,000 clones, nearly 85% of them appearing once. The specimen sequenced was peripheral blood. The receptors were sampled from a human donor in a cohort sampled during active or convalescent COVID-19. CDR3s include the opening cysteine and the closing phenylalanine or tryptophan. D genes are given only for firm matches. A clone size is listed for some rows: how often the clone was seen (once, few, many), or a class if it is expanded.

D: -; size: -; V: TRBV14; J: TRBJ1-2; CDR3: CASSQAGGRTNYGYTF; DNA: TGTGCCAGCAGCCAAGCAGGAGGCAGGACTAACTATGGCTACACCTTC
D: TRBD1; size: few; V: TRBV28; J: TRBJ2-1; CDR3: CASKATGTGNNEQFF; DNA: TGTGCCAGCAAAGCAACCGGGACAGGGAACAATGAGCAGTTCTTC
D: -; size: -; V: TRBV19; J: TRBJ1-1; CDR3: CASSMGREDATEAFF; DNA: TGTGCCAGTAGTATGGGAAGGGAGGATGCCACTGAAGCTTTCTTT
D: -; size: -; V: TRBV27; J: TRBJ1-6; CDR3: CASSLNSPLHF; DNA: TGTGCCAGCAGTCTTAATTCACCCCTCCACTTT
D: -; size: -; V: TRBV29-1; J: TRBJ1-5; CDR3: CSVGWAGQPQHF; DNA: TGCAGCGTTGGTTGGGCGGGTCAGCCCCAGCATTTT
D: -; size: few; V: TRBV27; J: TRBJ1-6; CDR3: CASSLGLIYNSPLHF; DNA: TGTGCCAGCAGTTTAGGACTGATCTATAATTCACCCCTCCACTTT
D: -; size: -; V: TRBV2; J: TRBJ2-1; CDR3: CASEVMQGLSYNEQFF; DNA: TGTGCCAGCGAGGTGATGCAGGGGCTCTCCTACAATGAGCAGTTCTTC
D: -; size: -; V: TRBV18; J: TRBJ1-5; CDR3: CASSPQDGVNQPQHF; DNA: TGTGCCAGCTCACCGCAGGACGGGGTCAATCAGCCCCAGCATTTT
D: -; size: once; V: TRBV7-2; J: TRBJ2-7; CDR3: CASSQHYEQYF; DNA: TGTGCCAGCAGCCAACACTACGAGCAGTACTTC
D: TRBD2; size: -; V: TRBV13; J: TRBJ2-3; CDR3: CASSLGLAGVGDTQYF; DNA: TGTGCCAGCAGCTTAGGGCTAGCGGGGGTTGGAGATACGCAGTATTTT
D: -; size: few; V: TRBV7-9; J: TRBJ2-5; CDR3: CASGLRGGLSETQYF; DNA: TGTGCCAGCGGGCTAAGGGGGGGGCTCTCAGAGACCCAGTACTTC
D: TRBD1; size: -; V: TRBV4-1; J: TRBJ2-3; CDR3: CASSRRSDRGSSDTQYF; DNA: TGCGCCAGCAGCCGCCGATCAGACAGGGGAAGTTCAGATACGCAGTATTTT
D: -; size: -; V: TRBV6-1; J: TRBJ2-7; CDR3: CASSERPDGAYEQYF; DNA: TGTGCCAGCAGTGAACGCCCAGACGGAGCCTACGAGCAGTACTTC
D: -; size: -; V: TRBV2; J: TRBJ2-5; CDR3: CASSEALGSGTQYF; DNA: TGTGCCAGCAGTGAAGCGCTCGGGTCGGGGACCCAGTACTTC
D: TRBD1; size: -; V: TRBV4-1; J: TRBJ1-2; CDR3: CASSQENRDRVGYGYTF; DNA: TGCGCCAGCAGCCAAGAGAACAGGGACAGGGTGGGCTATGGCTACACCTTC
D: -; size: few; V: TRBV5-4; J: TRBJ2-5; CDR3: CASSLYDRTGGAQYF; DNA: TGTGCCAGCAGCTTATACGACAGGACAGGCGGGGCCCAGTACTTC
D: TRBD1; size: few; V: TRBV5-1; J: TRBJ1-1; CDR3: CARLLIQGGTEAFF; DNA: TGCGCCCGCCTGTTGATACAGGGGGGCACTGAAGCTTTCTTT
D: TRBD2; size: -; V: TRBV9; J: TRBJ2-2; CDR3: CASSVGTSGDTGELFF; DNA: TGTGCCAGCAGCGTCGGGACTAGCGGGGACACCGGGGAGCTGTTTTTT
D: -; size: -; V: TRBV6-5; J: TRBJ1-4; CDR3: CASSYEQFNEKLFF; DNA: TGTGCCAGCAGTTACGAACAGTTTAATGAAAAACTGTTTTTT
D: -; size: once; V: TRBV6-5; J: TRBJ2-7; CDR3: CASEDINSYEQYF; DNA: TGTGCCAGCGAGGACATCAACTCCTACGAGCAGTACTTC
D: -; size: -; V: TRBV6-5; J: TRBJ1-1; CDR3: CATAGFLGQENEAFF; DNA: TGTGCCACCGCGGGTTTTCTAGGGCAAGAGAATGAAGCTTTCTTT
D: TRBD1; size: -; V: TRBV7-7; J: TRBJ2-5; CDR3: CASSYTGETRETQYF; DNA: TGTGCTAGCAGCTATACAGGGGAAACGCGAGAGACCCAGTACTTC
D: TRBD1; size: -; V: TRBV7-9; J: TRBJ2-7; CDR3: CASSDRDREYYEQYF; DNA: TGTGCCAGCAGCGACCGGGACAGAGAATACTACGAGCAGTACTTC
D: TRBD1; size: -; V: TRBV5-4; J: TRBJ1-6; CDR3: CASSLGLDRGNSPLHF; DNA: TGTGCCAGCAGCTTGGGGCTTGACAGGGGCAATTCACCCCTCCACTTT
D: -; size: -; V: TRBV5-1; J: TRBJ1-2; CDR3: CASSLGQGSYGYTF; DNA: TGCGCCAGCAGCTTGGGTCAGGGTTCCTATGGCTACACCTTC
D: -; size: -; V: TRBV9; J: TRBJ2-7; CDR3: CASSVAAPSYEQYF; DNA: TGTGCCAGCAGCGTGGCGGCTCCCTCCTACGAGCAGTACTTC
D: -; size: -; V: TRBV18; J: TRBJ2-5; CDR3: CASSPAGGETQYF; DNA: TGTGCCAGCTCACCGGCAGGAGGGGAGACCCAGTACTTC
D: -; size: -; V: TRBV2; J: TRBJ1-4; CDR3: CASSAGGANEKLFF; DNA: TGTGCCAGCAGTGCGGGGGGGGCAAATGAAAAACTGTTTTTT
D: TRBD1; size: -; V: TRBV6-6; J: TRBJ2-7; CDR3: CASSYSWTGGNEQYF; DNA: TGTGCCAGCAGTTACTCCTGGACAGGGGGTAACGAGCAGTACTTC
D: -; size: -; V: TRBV9; J: TRBJ1-4; CDR3: CASSVDEGVDEKLFF; DNA: TGTGCCAGCAGCGTAGATGAAGGGGTTGATGAAAAACTGTTTTTT
D: -; size: -; V: TRBV12-5; J: TRBJ2-1; CDR3: CASGTPTDYNEQFF; DNA: TGTGCTAGTGGTACACCGACAGACTACAATGAGCAGTTCTTC
D: -; size: -; V: TRBV7-6; J: TRBJ2-2; CDR3: CASSLSRANTGELFF; DNA: TGTGCCAGCAGCTTATCCCGGGCGAACACCGGGGAGCTGTTTTTT
D: -; size: -; V: TRBV11-1; J: TRBJ2-1; CDR3: CASSLHPTVGNEQFF; DNA: TGTGCCAGCAGCTTACACCCGACAGTGGGAAATGAGCAGTTCTTC